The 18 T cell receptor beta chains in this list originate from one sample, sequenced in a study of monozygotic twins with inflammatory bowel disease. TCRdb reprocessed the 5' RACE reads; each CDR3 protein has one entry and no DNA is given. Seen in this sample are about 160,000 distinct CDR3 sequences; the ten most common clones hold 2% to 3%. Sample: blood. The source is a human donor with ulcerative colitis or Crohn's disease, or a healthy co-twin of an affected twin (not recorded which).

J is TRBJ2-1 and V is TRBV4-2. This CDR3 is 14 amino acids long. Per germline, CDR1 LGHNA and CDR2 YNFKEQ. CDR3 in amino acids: CASSQDKVASEQFF.

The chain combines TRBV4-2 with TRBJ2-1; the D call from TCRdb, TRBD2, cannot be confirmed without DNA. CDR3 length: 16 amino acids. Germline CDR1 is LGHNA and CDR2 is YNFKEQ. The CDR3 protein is CASSLPEREGYNEQFF.

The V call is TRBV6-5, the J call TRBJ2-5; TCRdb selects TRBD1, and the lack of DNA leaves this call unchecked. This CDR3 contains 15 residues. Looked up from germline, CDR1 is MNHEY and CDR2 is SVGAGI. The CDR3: CASSYGQGWQETQYF.

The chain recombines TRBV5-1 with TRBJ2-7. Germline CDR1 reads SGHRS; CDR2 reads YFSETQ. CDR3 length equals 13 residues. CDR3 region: CASSLAGPYEQYF.

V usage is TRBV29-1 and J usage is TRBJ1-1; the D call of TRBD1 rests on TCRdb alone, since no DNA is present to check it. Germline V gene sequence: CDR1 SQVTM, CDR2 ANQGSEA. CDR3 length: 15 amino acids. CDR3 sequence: CSVEPGQGGWAEAFF.

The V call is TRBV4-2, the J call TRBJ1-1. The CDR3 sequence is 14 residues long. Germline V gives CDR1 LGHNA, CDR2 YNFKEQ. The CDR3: CASSHLDRNTEAFF.

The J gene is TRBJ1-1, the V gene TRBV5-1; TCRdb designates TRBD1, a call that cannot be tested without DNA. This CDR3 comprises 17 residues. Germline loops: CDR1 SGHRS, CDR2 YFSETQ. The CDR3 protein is CASLNHRHQGLNTEAFF. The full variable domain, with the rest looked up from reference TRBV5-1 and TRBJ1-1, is KAGVTQTPRYLIKTRGQQVTLSCSPISGHRSVSWYQQTPGQGLQFLFEYFSETQRNKGNFPGRFSGRQFSNSRSEMNVSTLELGDSALYLCASLNHRHQGLNTEAFFGQGTRLTVV.

This CDR3 is CASSLRGNEAFF. The rearrangement joins TRBV5-4 to TRBJ1-1; no DNA is available, so the TRBD1 call from TCRdb remains unchecked. Germline V lookup: CDR1 SGHNT, CDR2 YYREEE (reference sequence). The CDR3 loop spans 12 amino acids.

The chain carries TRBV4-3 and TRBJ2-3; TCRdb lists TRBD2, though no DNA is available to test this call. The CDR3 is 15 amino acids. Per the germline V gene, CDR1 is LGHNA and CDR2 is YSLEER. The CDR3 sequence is CASSQGAESTDTQYF.

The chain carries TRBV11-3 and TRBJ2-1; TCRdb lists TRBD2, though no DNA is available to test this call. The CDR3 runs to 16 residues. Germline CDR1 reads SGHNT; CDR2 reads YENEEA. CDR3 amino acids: CASSAPTSGGHNEQFF.

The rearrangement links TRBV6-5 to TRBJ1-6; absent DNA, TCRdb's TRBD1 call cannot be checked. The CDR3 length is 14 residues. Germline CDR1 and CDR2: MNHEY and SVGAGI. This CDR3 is CASSFGALSSPLHF.

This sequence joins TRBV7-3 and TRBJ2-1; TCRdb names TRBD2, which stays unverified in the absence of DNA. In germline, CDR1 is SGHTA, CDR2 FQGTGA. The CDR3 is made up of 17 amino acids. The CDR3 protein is CASSLRTRAGGRDEQFF.

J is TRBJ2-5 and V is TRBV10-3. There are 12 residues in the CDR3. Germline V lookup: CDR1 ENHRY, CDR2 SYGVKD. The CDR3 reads CAISEPQETQYF.

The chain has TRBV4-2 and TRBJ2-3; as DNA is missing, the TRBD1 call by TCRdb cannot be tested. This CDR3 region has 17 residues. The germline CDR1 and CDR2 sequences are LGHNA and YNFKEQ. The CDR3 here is CASSQVDRGGVTDTQYF.

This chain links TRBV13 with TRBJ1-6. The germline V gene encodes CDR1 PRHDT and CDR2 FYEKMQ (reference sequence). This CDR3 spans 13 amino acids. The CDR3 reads CASSLEAVETLHF. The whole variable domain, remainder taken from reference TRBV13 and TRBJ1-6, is AAGVIQSPRHLIKEKRETATLKCYPIPRHDTVYWYQQGPGQDPQFLISFYEKMQSDKGSIPDRFSAQQFSDYHSELNMSSLELGDSALYFCASSLEAVETLHFGNGTRLTVT.

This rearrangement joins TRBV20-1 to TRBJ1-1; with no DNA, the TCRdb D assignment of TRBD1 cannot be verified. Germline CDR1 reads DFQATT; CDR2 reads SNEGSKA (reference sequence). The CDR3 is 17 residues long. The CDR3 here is CSAKPRDRVFMSTEAFF.

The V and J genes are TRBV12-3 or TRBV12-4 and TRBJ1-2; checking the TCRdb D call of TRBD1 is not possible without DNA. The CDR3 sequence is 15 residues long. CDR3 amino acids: CASSLNRDANYGYTF.

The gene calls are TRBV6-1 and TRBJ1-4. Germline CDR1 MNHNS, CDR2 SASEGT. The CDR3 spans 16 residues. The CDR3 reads CASSEAWQGTNEKLFF.